The clone carrying this TCR beta chain was seen just once. Its antigen is still unknown. V gave up 6 bases and J gave up 11 bases, with 16 bases separating them. This CDR3 has 13 amino acids. Germline assignment: CDR1 MNHEY and CDR2 SVGAGI. This specimen belongs to a study of cytomegalovirus exposure and HLA in healthy donors. Regarding the study as a whole: Associated with cytomegalovirus, according to the listing, were 150 to 200 TCR beta chains. Judged likely to be a sequencing artifact was a cluster of highly shared sequence variants.

Both 60 Vbeta primers and 13 Jbeta primers went into the PCR. Generated by immunoSEQ multiplex PCR, the TCRdb table keeps only in-frame clones and is missing some. Found here are over 40,000 clones, 75% to 90% of them singletons; the top ten hold around 8%. Material: PBMCs. The chain carries TRBV6-5 and TRBJ1-4; D is uncertain. The clonotype comes from a woman aged 40 to 49 in good health and CMV-seropositive. DNA of the CDR3: TGTGCCAGCAGAAACCGGGAAGTCGGGAAACTGTTTTTT. As protein: CASRNREVGKLFF.